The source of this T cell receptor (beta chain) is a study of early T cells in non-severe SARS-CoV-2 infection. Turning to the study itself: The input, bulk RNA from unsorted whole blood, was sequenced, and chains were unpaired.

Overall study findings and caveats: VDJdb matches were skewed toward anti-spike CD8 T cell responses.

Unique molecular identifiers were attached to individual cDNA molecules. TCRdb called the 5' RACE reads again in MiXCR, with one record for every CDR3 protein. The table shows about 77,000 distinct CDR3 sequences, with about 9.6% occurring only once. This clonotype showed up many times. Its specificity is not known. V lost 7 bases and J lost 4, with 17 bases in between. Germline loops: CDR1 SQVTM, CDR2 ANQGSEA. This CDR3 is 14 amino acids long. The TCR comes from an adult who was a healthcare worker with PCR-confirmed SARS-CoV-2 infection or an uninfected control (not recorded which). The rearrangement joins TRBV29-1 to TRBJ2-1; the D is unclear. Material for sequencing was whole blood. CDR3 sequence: CSARAQWLYNEQFF. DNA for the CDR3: TGCAGCGCTAGGGCCCAGTGGTTATACAATGAGCAGTTCTTC.